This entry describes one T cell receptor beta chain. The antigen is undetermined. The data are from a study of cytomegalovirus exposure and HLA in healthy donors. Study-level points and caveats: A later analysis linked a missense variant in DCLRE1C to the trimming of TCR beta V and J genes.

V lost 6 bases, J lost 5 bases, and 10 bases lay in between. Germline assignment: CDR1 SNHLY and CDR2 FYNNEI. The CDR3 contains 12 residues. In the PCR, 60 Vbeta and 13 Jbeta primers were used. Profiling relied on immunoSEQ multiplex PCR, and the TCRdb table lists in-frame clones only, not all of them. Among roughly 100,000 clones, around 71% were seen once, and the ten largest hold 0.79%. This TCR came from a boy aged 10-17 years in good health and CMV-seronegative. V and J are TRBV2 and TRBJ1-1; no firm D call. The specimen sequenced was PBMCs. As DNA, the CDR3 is TGTGCCAGCAGCCCTAGGAGGACTGAAGCTTTCTTT. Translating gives CASSPRRTEAFF.